Below, 21 T cell receptor beta chains from the same sample are listed, as sequenced in a study of patients and donors after allogeneic stem cell transplantation (dated by TCRdb to about 2020). Library generation was performed with RT-PCR. TCRdb names NextSeq 550 as the instrument used. TCRdb cleaned the public reads at Q25 with fastp, built clones with MiXCR and kept in-frame beta chains. CDR3 protein duplicates are merged, each entry listing the most common genes and DNA. The sample records some 880,000 distinct CDR3 sequences, more than 15% of which are singletons. The ten largest clonotypes hold around 6% of the sample. The sample consisted of blood, either unsorted or a sorted T cell fraction (not recorded which). Receptor source: a human donor who was either an allogeneic HSCT recipient or a stem cell or donor lymphocyte infusion donor (not recorded which). It is not recorded whose cells these are; they may come from a transplant donor.

In this sample, this clonotype turned up many times. The chain recombines TRBV29-1 with TRBJ1-2; TRBD1 might be the D (6 bases). The CDR3 spans 14 residues. CDR1 SQVTM and CDR2 ANQGSEA come from the germline V gene. Trimming shortened V by 2 bases and J by 4 bases, and 14 bases separated the two germline ends. The CDR3 here is CSVEWVQGAYGYTF. Here the CDR3 DNA reads TGCAGCGTTGAATGGGTACAGGGTGCCTATGGCTACACCTTC.

In DNA, the CDR3 is TGTGCCAGCACCCTCAGCGCCAGGGCTGGAGCATACTACACCTTC. Translated, it gives CASTLSARAGAYYTF. The chain carries TRBV6-2 or TRBV6-3 and TRBJ1-2; a possible D gene is TRBD1 (5 bases). This CDR3 has 15 residues. CDR1 and CDR2 (germline): MNHEY, SVGEGT. The ends were cut back, 7 bases at V and 10 bases at J, with 25 bases in the middle.

The chain employs TRBV7-2 and TRBJ2-5, with TRBD2 matching 7 bases. The germline gives CDR1 SGHTA, CDR2 FQGNSA. The CDR3 has 13 residues. After removal of 3 bases from V and 4 bases from J, the junction contained 2 bases not matched to a gene. The CDR3 sequence is CASSFLAVETQYF. DNA of the CDR3: TGTGCCAGCAGCTTCCTAGCGGTAGAGACCCAGTACTTC.

This chain links TRBV10-3 with TRBJ2-7, with D perhaps matching TRBD1 (5 bases). The CDR3 runs to 12 residues. V gave up 3 bases and J gave up 6 bases, with 9 bases separating them. The V gene's germline CDR1 is ENHRY and CDR2 SYGVKD. For the CDR3, the DNA is TGTGCCATCAGTGATCAGGGATCCGAGCAGTACTTC. As protein: CAISDQGSEQYF.

The chain couples TRBV24-1 to TRBJ1-2; the D gene is possibly TRBD1 (5 bases). Germline V lookup: CDR1 KGHDR, CDR2 SFDVKD. Trimming cost V 3 bases and J 8 bases, with 6 bases left between them. The CDR3 consists of 11 residues. CDR3 bases: TGTGCCACCAGTGATGACAGCGGCTACACCTTC. Amino acids: CATSDDSGYTF.

This rearrangement joins TRBV5-5 to TRBJ1-2, with D tentatively TRBD1 (6 bases). Germline V gene lookup returns CDR1 SGHKS and CDR2 YYEKEE (reference sequence). V shed 5 bases and J shed 5 bases, with 19 bases lying between them. The length of the CDR3 is 15 residues. CDR3 in amino acids: CASSPLGDMTYGYTF. In nucleotides, the CDR3 is TGTGCCAGCAGTCCGTTGGGGGACATGACATATGGCTACACCTTC.

This clonotype was counted between two and nine times. The CDR3 DNA follows: TGCAGTGCTAGGAGCGTTTGGCTCACCAGCTCCTACAATGAGCAGTTCTTC. Protein product: CSARSVWLTSSYNEQFF. This chain links TRBV20-1 with TRBJ2-1; D unclear. The germline V gene encodes CDR1 DFQATT and CDR2 SNEGSKA (reference sequence). This CDR3 contains 17 residues. Trimming removed 3 bases from V and 0 bases from J, with 18 bases in between.

Here the CDR3 DNA reads TGCGCCAGCAGCCAGTACCTCGGGGGGAACACTGAAGCTTTCTTT. Residues: CASSQYLGGNTEAFF. The chain uses TRBV4-3 and TRBJ1-1; TRBD1 might be the D (5 bases). The V end was cut by 3 bases, the J end by 1 base, with 12 bases between. Germline V gives CDR1 LGHNA, CDR2 YSLEER. The CDR3 extends over 15 amino acids.

This clonotype was seen more than once but under ten times. V gene TRBV5-1 combines with J gene TRBJ2-1; 10 bases fit TRBD2. V was clipped by 4 bases and J by 5 bases; unmatched bases: 12. Germline loops: CDR1 SGHRS, CDR2 YFSETQ. CDR3 size: 17 residues. The CDR3 loop is CASSPGGLAGENNEQFF. CDR3 sequence (DNA): TGCGCCAGCAGCCCTGGTGGGCTAGCGGGAGAAAACAATGAGCAGTTCTTC.

This chain links TRBV29-1 with TRBJ1-1; D remains unclear. The CDR3 loop spans 13 amino acids. The V end was cut by 4 bases, the J end by 1 base, with 10 bases between. CDR1 is SQVTM and CDR2 is ANQGSEA in the germline V gene. CDR3 sequence: CSVGSGRNTEAFF. The CDR3 DNA reads TGCAGCGTTGGGTCAGGCCGGAACACTGAAGCTTTCTTT.

This clonotype has a count of ten or more. This rearrangement joins TRBV12-3 or TRBV12-4 to TRBJ1-3; D is unclear. The germline V and J ends were trimmed by 5 bases and 0 bases, with 11 bases remaining between them. This CDR3 spans 15 amino acids. DNA for the CDR3: TGTGCCAGCAGTGCGTTCTTCGACTCTGGAAACACCATATATTTT. It translates to CASSAFFDSGNTIYF.

This rearrangement joins TRBV19 to TRBJ1-5; 8 positions match TRBD1. This CDR3 is 15 amino acids long. Germline V gives CDR1 LNHDA, CDR2 SQIVND (reference sequence). V shed 8 bases, J shed 9 bases, and the junction held 15 bases outside the gene matches. The CDR3 nucleotides read TGTGCCAGTTTTGCGGGACAGGTTGGGAGTGGGCCCCAGCATTTT. Translating gives CASFAGQVGSGPQHF.

This clonotype was counted only a few times. The V gene is TRBV25-1, the J gene TRBJ2-7; D perhaps matches TRBD1 (6 bases). Between the trimmed V and J ends, which lost 4 bases and 3 bases, there was a span of 10 bases. CDR1 MGHDK and CDR2 SYGVNS come from the germline V gene. The CDR3 runs 13 residues. The CDR3 sequence: CASSGLGHYEQYF. The CDR3 DNA reads TGTGCCAGCAGTGGACTGGGACACTACGAGCAGTACTTC.

The gene calls are TRBV5-6 and TRBJ1-3; D gene unclear. Between the trimmed V and J ends, which lost 7 bases and 9 bases, there was a span of 20 bases. Germline-derived CDR1 and CDR2 are SGHDT and YYEEEE. This CDR3 is built from 14 residues. The CDR3 protein is CASGRGTGGGTIYF. For the CDR3, the DNA is TGTGCCAGCGGCAGAGGCACCGGTGGAGGCACCATATATTTT.

The rearrangement joins TRBV5-1 to TRBJ1-4; a possible D gene is TRBD1 (6 bases). Germline V gene data show CDR1 as SGHRS and CDR2 as YFSETQ. Deletions cut 2 bases from V and 8 bases from J, with 13 bases between. This CDR3 is built from 14 residues. CDR3 DNA: TGCGCCAGCAGCTTTTGGGGGGCTCAGGAAAAACTGTTTTTT. Translated: CASSFWGAQEKLFF.

J is TRBJ2-1 and V is TRBV6-1, with D possibly matching TRBD1 (5 bases). Trimming shortened V by 2 bases and J by 1 base, and 12 bases separated the two germline ends. Per germline, CDR1 MNHNS and CDR2 SASEGT. The CDR3 runs 16 residues. CDR3 sequence: CASSEWYRQSYNEQFF. Written as DNA, the CDR3 is TGTGCCAGCAGTGAATGGTACAGGCAGTCCTACAATGAGCAGTTCTTC.

Points on this clonotype: At one of its ends the junction is not consistent with the germline gene, which may arise from a read error. V and J are TRBV12-3 or TRBV12-4 and TRBJ1-2; D unclear. The CDR3 is 10 amino acids. The chain's CDR3 is CASSLGYKGF. DNA of the CDR3: TGTGCCAGCAGTTTAGGATACAAGGGCTTC.

The rearrangement uses TRBV12-3 or TRBV12-4 and TRBJ2-2; 7 bases match TRBD2. Germline trimming cut 2 bases from V and 6 bases from J; bases unmatched to any gene: 15. There are 18 residues in the CDR3. CDR3 sequence reads: CASSLQLGGRAVAGELFF. The CDR3 region has the DNA TGTGCCAGCAGTTTACAGTTAGGAGGGAGGGCCGTAGCCGGGGAGCTGTTTTTT.

This clonotype was found many times. This chain connects TRBV20-1 to TRBJ1-1; no definite D call. Germline V gene sequence: CDR1 DFQATT, CDR2 SNEGSKA (reference sequence). V was pared by 5 bases and J by 2 bases, with 21 bases between. CDR3 length: 16 residues. CDR3 sequence (DNA): TGCAGTGCTCTCGGCCCGCTAAAAAACAGAAACACTGAAGCTTTCTTT. Translation: CSALGPLKNRNTEAFF.

The rearrangement joins TRBV2 to TRBJ2-7; D is unclear. This CDR3 is built from 19 residues. V was pared by 4 bases and J by 4 bases, with 29 bases between. Per the germline V gene, CDR1 is SNHLY and CDR2 is FYNNEI. CDR3 nucleotides: TGTGCCAGCAGTGTACTCTCCATCGGAGACCTAGGGCGCTGGTACGAGCAGTACTTC. Its protein is CASSVLSIGDLGRWYEQYF.

The gene calls are TRBV4-1 and TRBJ2-7, with D hard to call. Germline assignment: CDR1 MGHRA and CDR2 YSYEKL. The length of the CDR3 is 16 residues. V was shortened by 1 base and J by 0 bases, with 13 bases between the two germline ends. The CDR3 nucleotides read TGCGCCAGCAGCCAAGTCGACGGATCGAGCTCCTACGAGCAGTACTTC. It translates to CASSQVDGSSSYEQYF.